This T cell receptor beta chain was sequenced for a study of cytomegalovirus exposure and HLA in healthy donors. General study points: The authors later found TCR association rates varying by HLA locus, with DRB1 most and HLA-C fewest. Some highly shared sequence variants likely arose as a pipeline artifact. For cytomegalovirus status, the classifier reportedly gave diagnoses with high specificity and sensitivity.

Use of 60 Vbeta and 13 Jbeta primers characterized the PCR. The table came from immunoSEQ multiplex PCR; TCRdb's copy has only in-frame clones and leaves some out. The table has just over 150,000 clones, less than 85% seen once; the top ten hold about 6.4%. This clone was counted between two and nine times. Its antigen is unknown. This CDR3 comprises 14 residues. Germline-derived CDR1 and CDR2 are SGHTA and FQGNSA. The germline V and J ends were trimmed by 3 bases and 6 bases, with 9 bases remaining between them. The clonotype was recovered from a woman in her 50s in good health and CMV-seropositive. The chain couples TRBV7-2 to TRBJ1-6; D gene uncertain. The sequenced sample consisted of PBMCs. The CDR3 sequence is CASSLAVPNSPLHF. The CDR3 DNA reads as TGTGCCAGCAGCTTGGCAGTCCCTAATTCACCCCTCCACTTT. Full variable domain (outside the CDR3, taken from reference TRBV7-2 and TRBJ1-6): GAGVSQSPSNKVTEKGKDVELRCDPISGHTALYWYRQSLGQGLEFLIYFQGNSAPDKSGLPSDRFSAERTGGSVSTLTIQRTQQEDSAVYLCASSLAVPNSPLHFGNGTRLTVT.